The entry below describes one TCR beta chain. Its specificity is not known. Each donor was a healthy Caucasian individual from Russia, aged about 6 to 100. V dropped 0 bases and J dropped 6 bases, with 16 bases sitting between them. CDR3 size: 15 residues. Per germline, CDR1 GTSNPN and CDR2 SVGIG (reference sequence). This sample was taken from a study of blood T cells in healthy people across ages. A second PCR of 7 to 11 cycles used a sample-barcoded 5' primer and a J-beta primer mix. Each cDNA molecule received a tag from a template-switch adaptor that had 12 random nucleotides. TCRdb analysed the 5' RACE reads with MiXCR anew, one entry per CDR3 protein. In the table there are about 1.6 million distinct CDR3 sequences, about 31% of which are singletons. General observations from the study: Diversity figures derived from one million T cells were judged to underestimate the true value. Unknown CMV status may confound age-related changes in expanded clones.

This sequence joins TRBV30 and TRBJ2-3; D is perhaps TRBD1 or TRBD2 (7 bases each). Sequencing input: blood. The receptor was derived from a woman aged 25 to 39 in good health. CDR3 DNA sequence: TGTGCCTGGAGTGTAAGCGACAGGGAGGGGGATACGCAGTATTTT. This encodes CAWSVSDREGDTQYF.